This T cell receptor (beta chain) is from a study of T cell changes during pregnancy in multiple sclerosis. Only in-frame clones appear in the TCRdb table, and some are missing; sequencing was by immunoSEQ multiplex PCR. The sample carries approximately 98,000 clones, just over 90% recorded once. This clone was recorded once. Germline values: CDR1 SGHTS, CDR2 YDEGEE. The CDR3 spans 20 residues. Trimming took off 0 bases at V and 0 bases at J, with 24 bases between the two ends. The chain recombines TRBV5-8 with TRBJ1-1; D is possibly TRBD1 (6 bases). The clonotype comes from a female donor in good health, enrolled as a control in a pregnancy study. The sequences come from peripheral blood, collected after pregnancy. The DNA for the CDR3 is TGTGCCAGCAGCTTGGGAAGAAACAGGGTCTCCCCCGGGATGAACACTGAAGCTTTCTTT. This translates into CASSLGRNRVSPGMNTEAFF.